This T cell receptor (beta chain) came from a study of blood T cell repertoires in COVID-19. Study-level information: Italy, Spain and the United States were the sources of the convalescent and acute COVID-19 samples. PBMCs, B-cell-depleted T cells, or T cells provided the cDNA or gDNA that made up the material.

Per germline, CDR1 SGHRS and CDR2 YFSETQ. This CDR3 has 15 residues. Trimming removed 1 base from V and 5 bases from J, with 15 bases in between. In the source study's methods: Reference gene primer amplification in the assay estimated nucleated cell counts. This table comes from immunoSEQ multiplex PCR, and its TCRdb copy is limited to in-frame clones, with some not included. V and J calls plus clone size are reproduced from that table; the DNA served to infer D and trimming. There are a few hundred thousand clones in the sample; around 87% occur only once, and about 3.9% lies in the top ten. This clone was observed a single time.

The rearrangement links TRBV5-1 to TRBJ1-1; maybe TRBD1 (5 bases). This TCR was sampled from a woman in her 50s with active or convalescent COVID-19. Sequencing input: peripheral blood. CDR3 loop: CASSLIRQGETEAFF. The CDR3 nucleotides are TGCGCCAGCAGCTTGATTCGGCAGGGTGAAACTGAAGCTTTCTTT.